This passage covers 32 T cell receptor beta chains from one sample sequenced in a study of cytomegalovirus exposure and HLA in healthy donors. The PCR contained 60 Vbeta and 13 Jbeta primers. Assay: immunoSEQ multiplex PCR; the TCRdb copy retains only in-frame clones and omits some. Among roughly 200,000 clones listed, more than 85% were seen once. The sample taken for sequencing was PBMCs. The receptors shown here come from a woman aged 18-30 years in good health and CMV-seronegative.

This chain connects TRBV5-1 to TRBJ2-6; TRBD1 matches at 8 bases. The ends lost 7 bases at V and 0 bases at J; junction bases unmatched: 9. The CDR3 has 17 residues. The germline V gene encodes CDR1 SGHRS and CDR2 YFSETQ. CDR3: CASGRGQDSSGANVLTF. In DNA form, the CDR3 reads TGCGCCAGCGGACGGGGACAGGACAGCTCTGGGGCCAACGTCCTGACTTTC.

The chain couples TRBV7-9 to TRBJ2-1; maybe TRBD1 (5 bases). V lost 6 bases, J lost 3 bases, and 15 bases lay in between. The CDR3 is made up of 15 amino acids. Germline lookup yields CDR1 SEHNR and CDR2 FQNEAQ (reference sequence). The CDR3 is CASSNRGEYYNEQFF. CDR3 bases: TGTGCCAGCAGTAATAGGGGTGAATACTACAATGAGCAGTTCTTC.

The CDR3 bases are TGCGCCAGCAGCCTATCCTCCCCAGGGTTTACTGAAGCTTTCTTT. Its protein is CASSLSSPGFTEAFF. The chain couples TRBV5-1 to TRBJ1-1; tentative D call: TRBD1 (5 bases). CDR1 and CDR2 from the germline V gene are SGHRS and YFSETQ. Trimming pared 4 bases from V and 5 bases from J, leaving 18 bases between. The CDR3 length is 15 residues.

The chain links TRBV5-4 to TRBJ1-4; D perhaps matches TRBD1 (5 bases). CDR1 is SGHNT, CDR2 YYREEE, per germline (reference sequence). The CDR3 is 14 residues long. Between the trimmed V and J ends, which lost 4 bases and 5 bases, there was a span of 12 bases. The CDR3 bases are TGTGCCAGCAGCCGGCCAGGGATGAATGAAAAACTGTTTTTT. Encoded protein: CASSRPGMNEKLFF.

The chain couples TRBV7-6 to TRBJ1-5; 10 nucleotides agree with TRBD1. This CDR3 is built from 15 residues. Germline CDR1 is SGHVS and CDR2 is FNYEAQ. The V and J ends lost 1 base and 6 bases, in that order; junction bases with no gene match: 3. CDR3 DNA sequence: TGTGCCAGCAGCTTAGGGACAGGGGGAGGTCAGCCCCAGCATTTT. Translation gives CASSLGTGGGQPQHF.

The chain recombines TRBV11-2 with TRBJ2-1; 11 nucleotides match TRBD2. This CDR3 comprises 14 residues. Germline-derived CDR1 and CDR2 are SGHAT and FQNNGV. Losses at the gene ends were 7 bases for V and 4 bases for J; bases not matched to a gene: 3. As DNA, the CDR3 is TGTGCCAGCAACCGACTAGCGGGATACAATGAGCAGTTCTTC. This gives the protein CASNRLAGYNEQFF. The variable domain in full, with the rest retrieved from reference TRBV11-2 and TRBJ2-1, is EAGVAQSPRYKIIEKRQSVAFWCNPISGHATLYWYQQILGQGPKLLIQFQNNGVVDDSQLPKDRFSAERLKGVDSTLKIQPAKLEDSAVYLCASNRLAGYNEQFFGPGTRLTVL.

The rearrangement joins TRBV6-5 to TRBJ1-2, with 7 bases that match TRBD1. After removal of 0 bases from V and 6 bases from J, the junction contained 4 bases not matched to a gene. This CDR3 has 14 residues. In germline, CDR1 is MNHEY, CDR2 SVGAGI. The CDR3 spells CASSYSSDRDGYTF. As DNA, the CDR3 is TGTGCCAGCAGTTACTCGAGTGACAGGGATGGCTACACCTTC.

This chain connects TRBV29-1 to TRBJ1-2; the D is unclear. CDR1 is SQVTM, CDR2 ANQGSEA, per germline. This CDR3 comprises 13 residues. V was trimmed by 4 bases and J by 7 bases, leaving 16 bases between them. This CDR3 is CSVVATSGSGYTF. The CDR3 coding sequence is TGCAGCGTTGTTGCGACCTCGGGGAGTGGCTACACCTTC. Full variable domain (rest looked up from reference TRBV29-1 and TRBJ1-2): SAVISQKPSRDICQRGTSLTIQCQVDSQVTMMFWYRQQPGQSLTLIATANQGSEATYESGFVIDKFPISRPNLTFSTLTVSNMSPEDSSIYLCSVVATSGSGYTFGSGTRLTVV.

This clone has only one observation. The rearrangement links TRBV20-1 to TRBJ2-7; a weak D match, TRBD1 (6 bases). Germline V gene sequence: CDR1 DFQATT, CDR2 SNEGSKA (reference sequence). The V end was cut by 7 bases, the J end by 3 bases, with 10 bases between. The CDR3 length is 11 residues. The CDR3 DNA is TGCAGTGGCTTACAGGGCTACGAGCAGTACTTC. Translation gives CSGLQGYEQYF.

The J gene is TRBJ1-6, the V gene TRBV6-5; unclear D gene. Germline V CDR1 and CDR2: MNHEY, SVGAGI. The CDR3 length is 14 residues. V lost 6 bases, J lost 7 bases, and 13 bases lay in between. Here the CDR3 reads CASRSSKRNSPLHF. The CDR3 nucleotides are TGTGCCAGCAGATCGTCGAAGCGAAATTCACCCCTCCACTTT.

V gene TRBV18 combines with J gene TRBJ2-2; D ambiguous. The length of the CDR3 is 13 residues. Deletions cut 6 bases from V and 3 bases from J, with 8 bases between. Germline CDR1 KGHSH, CDR2 LQKENI. CDR3 in DNA: TGTGCCAGCTCTCCTGTTGACACCGGGGAGCTGTTTTTT. As protein: CASSPVDTGELFF.

The chain has TRBV6-1 and TRBJ1-2; 9 nucleotides line up with TRBD1. V was pared by 6 bases and J by 5 bases, with 7 bases of the junction left unmatched. The CDR3 contains 14 residues. Germline V CDR1 and CDR2: MNHNS, SASEGT. CDR3 sequence reads: CASRTGQGTYGYTF. CDR3 sequence (DNA): TGTGCCAGCAGGACCGGACAGGGGACATATGGCTACACCTTC.

This rearrangement joins TRBV19 to TRBJ2-1; 9 bases are a match to TRBD2. In germline, CDR1 is LNHDA, CDR2 SQIVND (reference sequence). V shed 6 bases and J 8 bases; nucleotides not matched to a gene: 14. This CDR3 comprises 16 residues. The CDR3 reads CASRGGRDPYGDEQFF. CDR3 bases: TGTGCCAGTAGGGGCGGGAGGGACCCATATGGGGATGAGCAGTTCTTC.

The chain recombines TRBV5-8 with TRBJ1-6, with 9 bases that match TRBD1. Per germline, CDR1 SGHTS and CDR2 YDEGEE. V shed 5 bases, J shed 10 bases, and the junction held 10 bases outside the gene matches. The CDR3 consists of 15 residues. The CDR3 DNA reads as TGTGCCAGCAGAAATTTACAGGGGGCAAGGTCACCCCTCCACTTT. It is translated as CASRNLQGARSPLHF.

In this sample, this clone turned up once. The rearrangement links TRBV6-5 to TRBJ2-7; 9 bases fit TRBD2. CDR3 length: 15 amino acids. Germline V gene data show CDR1 as MNHEY and CDR2 as SVGAGI. Unmatched junction bases numbered 2, after V lost 0 bases and J lost 2 bases. In nucleotides, the CDR3 is TGTGCCAGCAGTTACTCTGCTAGCGGGGCCTACGAGCAGTACTTC. This sequence encodes CASSYSASGAYEQYF.

A few counts support this clone. The chain couples TRBV5-1 to TRBJ2-1, with 9 bases fitting TRBD1. This CDR3 is built from 15 residues. J lost 2 bases, V lost 4 bases, and 4 bases had no gene match. In germline, CDR1 is SGHRS, CDR2 YFSETQ. CDR3 sequence: CASSQRTGAYNEQFF. The CDR3 DNA reads as TGCGCCAGCAGCCAACGGACAGGGGCCTACAATGAGCAGTTCTTC.

The chain employs TRBV4-3 and TRBJ1-5; TRBD1 aligns across 7 bases. This CDR3 region has 14 residues. V lost 4 bases and J lost 4; bases outside the gene matches: 4. Germline loops: CDR1 LGHNA, CDR2 YSLEER. CDR3 protein: CASSRGQQNQPQHF. CDR3 sequence (DNA): TGCGCCAGCAGCCGGGGACAGCAAAATCAGCCCCAGCATTTT.

This rearrangement joins TRBV7-9 to TRBJ2-7; the match to TRBD2 covers 8 bases. Germline trimming cut 4 bases from V and 0 bases from J; bases unmatched to any gene: 11. The V gene's germline CDR1 is SEHNR and CDR2 FQNEAQ (reference sequence). The CDR3 is 17 amino acids. CDR3 bases: TGTGCCAGCAGCTCAAGCCTGGGGGGACTAGGCTCCTACGAGCAGTACTTC. Translated, it gives CASSSSLGGLGSYEQYF.

The rearrangement joins TRBV7-6 to TRBJ2-7; TRBD2 aligns across 9 bases. Per germline, CDR1 SGHVS and CDR2 FNYEAQ. The CDR3 covers 21 residues. Trimming removed 2 bases from V and 0 bases from J; junction bases left unmatched: 20. The CDR3 DNA reads as TGTGCCAGCAGCTTATATAGACCCGGGACTAGCTCAATCTTAAGCTCCTACGAGCAGTACTTC. Protein: CASSLYRPGTSSILSSYEQYF.

The chain combines TRBV9 with TRBJ2-1, with D tentatively TRBD2 (6 bases). Trimming removed 2 bases at V and 4 bases at J, with 16 bases between. This CDR3 has 16 residues. Germline V gene lookup returns CDR1 SGDLS and CDR2 YYNGEE. This CDR3 reads CASSVGMTRSYNEQFF. The CDR3 nucleotides read TGTGCCAGCAGCGTCGGCATGACTAGGAGTTACAATGAGCAGTTCTTC.

The chain is built from TRBV27 and TRBJ1-4; TRBD1 agrees at 11 bases. The CDR3 has 15 residues. Trimming removed 5 bases from V and 7 bases from J; junction bases left unmatched: 6. The germline gives CDR1 MNHEY, CDR2 SMNVEV (reference sequence). This CDR3 reads CASSPRTGGSEKLFF. CDR3 in DNA: TGTGCCAGCAGTCCAAGGACAGGGGGCAGTGAAAAACTGTTTTTT.

This chain links TRBV7-3 with TRBJ2-3; TRBD2 aligns across 12 bases. Germline CDR1 and CDR2: SGHTA and FQGTGA. This CDR3 has 21 amino acids. Trimming at V came to 3 bases and at J to 0 bases, leaving 16 bases not matched to a gene. CDR3 nucleotide sequence: TGTGCCAGCAGCTTGAGGGGGCGGGGTTCGACTAGCGGGAGCAGCACAGATACGCAGTATTTT. This gives the protein CASSLRGRGSTSGSSTDTQYF.

V is TRBV29-1 and J is TRBJ2-1; D perhaps matches TRBD2 (7 bases). V was pared by 3 bases and J by 1 base, with 16 bases between. Germline lookup yields CDR1 SQVTM and CDR2 ANQGSEA. The CDR3 length is 16 residues. The CDR3 here is CSVEGGGRGSYNEQFF. CDR3 bases: TGCAGCGTTGAGGGGGGCGGGAGAGGGTCCTACAATGAGCAGTTCTTC.

The CDR3 region is CASTEPGLDYNEQFF. The DNA for the CDR3 is TGTGCCAGCACCGAGCCGGGACTAGATTACAATGAGCAGTTCTTC. V and J are TRBV4-2 and TRBJ2-1, with 8 positions matching TRBD2. Trimming removed 7 bases from V and 4 bases from J; junction bases left unmatched: 9. Germline V gene sequence: CDR1 LGHNA, CDR2 YNFKEQ. CDR3 length equals 15 residues.

The genes are TRBV18 and TRBJ2-1; the match to TRBD2 covers 9 bases. In germline, CDR1 is KGHSH, CDR2 LQKENI. The CDR3 covers 14 residues. V lost 4 bases to trimming and J lost 4 bases; unmatched junction nucleotides: 2. This chain's CDR3 is CASSRLADYNEQFF. The CDR3 nucleotides read TGTGCCAGCTCACGACTAGCGGATTACAATGAGCAGTTCTTC.

The rearrangement links TRBV5-1 to TRBJ1-5, with 9 bases that match TRBD1. Germline loops: CDR1 SGHRS, CDR2 YFSETQ. V was pared by 5 bases and J by 3 bases, with 6 bases of the junction left unmatched. The CDR3 covers 15 residues. CDR3 in amino acids: CASRVTGGPNQPQHF. The CDR3 DNA sequence: TGCGCCAGCAGGGTGACAGGGGGTCCCAATCAGCCCCAGCATTTT.

This chain uses TRBV7-2 with TRBJ2-2, with D possibly TRBD1 on 5 matching bases. CDR3 size: 14 residues. Trimming pared 3 bases from V and 6 bases from J, leaving 11 bases between. Germline V gene data show CDR1 as SGHTA and CDR2 as FQGNSA. For the CDR3, the DNA is TGTGCCAGCAGCTTGCAGGGTCGTTCCGGGGAGCTGTTTTTT. Translation gives CASSLQGRSGELFF.

The J gene is TRBJ1-1, the V gene TRBV6-5; 10 nucleotides match TRBD1. The CDR3 sequence is 16 residues long. Per the germline V gene, CDR1 is MNHEY and CDR2 is SVGAGI. Trimming removed 4 bases from V and 0 bases from J; junction bases left unmatched: 5. The CDR3 sequence: CASSSPGQGMNTEAFF. The CDR3 DNA reads as TGTGCCAGCAGTTCTCCGGGACAGGGGATGAACACTGAAGCTTTCTTT.

The rearrangement joins TRBV19 to TRBJ2-4; 12 bases agree with TRBD2. After removal of 6 bases from V and 3 bases from J, the junction contained 9 bases not matched to a gene. This CDR3 region has 17 residues. Germline CDR1 is LNHDA and CDR2 is SQIVND (reference sequence). CDR3 in DNA: TGTGCCAGTAGAAGACTAGCGGGAGAACGTGGCAAAAACATTCAGTACTTC. Protein product: CASRRLAGERGKNIQYF.

In nucleotides, the CDR3 is TGTGCCAGCAGCATATGGGACAGGCACTCTGGAAACACCATATATTTT. Its translation: CASSIWDRHSGNTIYF. The chain links TRBV11-2 to TRBJ1-3, with 8 bases matching TRBD1. The germline CDR1 and CDR2 sequences are SGHAT and FQNNGV. The CDR3 has 16 residues. The V segment lost 5 bases and the J segment 0 bases; nucleotides outside the gene matches: 6.

The V gene is TRBV29-1, the J gene TRBJ1-2; no clear D. Trimming pared 4 bases from V and 3 bases from J, leaving 15 bases between. There are 14 residues in the CDR3. Per germline, CDR1 SQVTM and CDR2 ANQGSEA. The CDR3 nucleotides read TGCAGCGTTGTGGGAGGTCCGTTGGACTATGGCTACACCTTC. It specifies CSVVGGPLDYGYTF.

The V gene is TRBV5-1, the J gene TRBJ2-2; no clear D gene. V was pared by 2 bases and J by 5 bases, with 7 bases between. Looked up from germline, CDR1 is SGHRS and CDR2 is YFSETQ. This CDR3 spans 13 amino acids. The CDR3 loop reads CASSFSTTGELFF. CDR3 nucleotide sequence: TGCGCCAGCAGCTTTAGCACGACCGGGGAGCTGTTTTTT.